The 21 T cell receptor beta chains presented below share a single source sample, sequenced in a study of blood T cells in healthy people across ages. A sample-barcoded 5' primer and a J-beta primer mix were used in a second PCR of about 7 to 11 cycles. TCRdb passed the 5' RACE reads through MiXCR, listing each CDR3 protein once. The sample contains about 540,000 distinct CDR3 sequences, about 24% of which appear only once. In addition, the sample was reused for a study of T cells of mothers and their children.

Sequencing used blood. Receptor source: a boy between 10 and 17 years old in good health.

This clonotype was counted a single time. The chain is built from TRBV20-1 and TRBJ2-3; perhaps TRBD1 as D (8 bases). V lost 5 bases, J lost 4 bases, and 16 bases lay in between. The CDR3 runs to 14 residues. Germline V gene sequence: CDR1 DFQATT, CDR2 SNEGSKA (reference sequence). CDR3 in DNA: TGCAGTGCTGATGACAGGGGAGGGTCAGATACGCAGTATTTT. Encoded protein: CSADDRGGSDTQYF.

DNA for the CDR3: TGTGCCATCAGTGAATACCGGGACGGAGCCTACGAGCAGTACTTC. Its protein is CAISEYRDGAYEQYF. V gene TRBV10-3 combines with J gene TRBJ2-7; either TRBD1 or TRBD2 may fit D (5 bases each). Germline CDR1 ENHRY, CDR2 SYGVKD. The CDR3 is 15 amino acids. Trimming cost V 3 bases and J 2 bases, with 14 bases left between them.

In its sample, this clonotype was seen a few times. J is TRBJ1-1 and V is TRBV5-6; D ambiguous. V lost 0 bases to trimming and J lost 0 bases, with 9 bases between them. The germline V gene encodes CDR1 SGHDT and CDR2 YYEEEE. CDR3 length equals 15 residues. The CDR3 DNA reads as TGTGCCAGCAGCTTGGCCCGCCCGATGAACACTGAAGCTTTCTTT. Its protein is CASSLARPMNTEAFF.

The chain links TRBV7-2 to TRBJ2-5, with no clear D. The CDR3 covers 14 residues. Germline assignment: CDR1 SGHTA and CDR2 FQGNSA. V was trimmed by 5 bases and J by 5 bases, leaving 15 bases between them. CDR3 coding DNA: TGTGCCAGCAGCCGGCCAGGTGAAAAGGAGACCCAGTACTTC. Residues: CASSRPGEKETQYF. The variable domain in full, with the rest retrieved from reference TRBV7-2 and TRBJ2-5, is GAGVSQSPSNKVTEKGKDVELRCDPISGHTALYWYRQSLGQGLEFLIYFQGNSAPDKSGLPSDRFSAERTGGSVSTLTIQRTQQEDSAVYLCASSRPGEKETQYFGPGTRLLVL.

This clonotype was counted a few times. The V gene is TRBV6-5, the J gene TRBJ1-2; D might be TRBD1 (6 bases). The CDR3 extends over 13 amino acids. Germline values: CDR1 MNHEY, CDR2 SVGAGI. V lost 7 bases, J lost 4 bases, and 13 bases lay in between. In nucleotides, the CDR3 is TGTGCCAGCACCATAGGACAGAGCTATGGCTACACCTTC. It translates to CASTIGQSYGYTF.

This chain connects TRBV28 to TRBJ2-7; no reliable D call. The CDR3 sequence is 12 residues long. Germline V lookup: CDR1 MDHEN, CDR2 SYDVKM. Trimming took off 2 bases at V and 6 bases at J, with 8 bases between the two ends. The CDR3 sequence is CASSLRLPEQYF. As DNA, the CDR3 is TGTGCCAGCAGTTTACGTCTCCCCGAGCAGTACTTC.

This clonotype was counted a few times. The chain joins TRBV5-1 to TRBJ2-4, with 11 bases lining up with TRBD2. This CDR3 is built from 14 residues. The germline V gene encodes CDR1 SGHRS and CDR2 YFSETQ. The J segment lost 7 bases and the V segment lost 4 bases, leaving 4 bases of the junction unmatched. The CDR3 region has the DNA TGCGCCAGCAGCCTTACTAGCGGGAGTAACATTCAGTACTTC. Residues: CASSLTSGSNIQYF. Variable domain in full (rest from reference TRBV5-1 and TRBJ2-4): KAGVTQTPRYLIKTRGQQVTLSCSPISGHRSVSWYQQTPGQGLQFLFEYFSETQRNKGNFPGRFSGRQFSNSRSEMNVSTLELGDSALYLCASSLTSGSNIQYFGAGTRLSVL.

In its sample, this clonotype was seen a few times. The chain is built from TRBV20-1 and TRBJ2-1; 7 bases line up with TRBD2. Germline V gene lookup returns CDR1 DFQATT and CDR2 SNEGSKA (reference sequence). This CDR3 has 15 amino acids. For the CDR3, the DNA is TGCACCATGGGTGTCGCGGGAGACCCCCACAATGAGCAGTTCTTC. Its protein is CTMGVAGDPHNEQFF.

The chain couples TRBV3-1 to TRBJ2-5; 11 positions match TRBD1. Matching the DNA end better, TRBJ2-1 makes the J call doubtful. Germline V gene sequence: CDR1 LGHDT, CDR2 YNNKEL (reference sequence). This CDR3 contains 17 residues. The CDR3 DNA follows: TGTGCCAGCAGCCAATACTATGGACAGGGGGCGAACAATGAGCAGTTCTTC. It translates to CASSQYYGQGANNEQFF.

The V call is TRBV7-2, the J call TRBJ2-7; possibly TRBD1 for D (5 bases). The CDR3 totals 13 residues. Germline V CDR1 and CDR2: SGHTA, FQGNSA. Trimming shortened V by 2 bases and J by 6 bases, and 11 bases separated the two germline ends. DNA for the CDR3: TGTGCCAGCAGCTTAAATAGGGGAATCGAGCAGTACTTC. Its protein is CASSLNRGIEQYF.

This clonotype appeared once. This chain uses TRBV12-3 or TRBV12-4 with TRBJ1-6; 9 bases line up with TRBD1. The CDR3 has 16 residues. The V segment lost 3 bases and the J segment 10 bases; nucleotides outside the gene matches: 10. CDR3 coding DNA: TGTGCCAGCAGTTTCCTCTTACCGGGACAGGGATCACCCCTCCACTTT. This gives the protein CASSFLLPGQGSPLHF.

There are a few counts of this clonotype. Written as DNA, the CDR3 is TGTGCCAGCAGCTCGGGACAGGCGACCCTCGGCTATGAGCAGTTCTTC. Translation gives CASSSGQATLGYEQFF. The chain combines TRBV7-9 with TRBJ2-1; TRBD1 aligns across 8 bases. The CDR3 runs to 16 residues. The V segment lost 4 bases and the J segment 8 bases; nucleotides outside the gene matches: 13. Germline CDR1 is SEHNR and CDR2 is FQNEAQ (reference sequence). The full variable domain, in which reference TRBV7-9 and TRBJ2-1 provide the parts outside the CDR3, is DTGVSQNPRHKITKRGQNVTFRCDPISEHNRLYWYRQTLGQGPEFLTYFQNEAQLEKSRLLSDRFSAERPKGSFSTLEIQRTEQGDSAMYLCASSSGQATLGYEQFFGPGTRLTVL.

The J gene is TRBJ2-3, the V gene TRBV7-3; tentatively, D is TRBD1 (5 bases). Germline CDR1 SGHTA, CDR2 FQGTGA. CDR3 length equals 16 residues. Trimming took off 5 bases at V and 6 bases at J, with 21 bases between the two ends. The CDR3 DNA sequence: TGTGCCAGCAGCCCCGGGCCTGGGGCCGGTATGGATACGCAGTATTTT. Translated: CASSPGPGAGMDTQYF.

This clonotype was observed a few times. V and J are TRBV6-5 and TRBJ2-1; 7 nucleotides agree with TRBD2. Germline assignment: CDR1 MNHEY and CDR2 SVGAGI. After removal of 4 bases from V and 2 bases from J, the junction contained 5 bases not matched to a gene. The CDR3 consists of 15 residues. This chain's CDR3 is CASSSQAGPYNEQFF. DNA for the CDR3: TGTGCCAGCAGTTCGCAAGCGGGGCCCTACAATGAGCAGTTCTTC.

DNA of the CDR3: TGTGCCACCAGCAGAGATACAGCGTCTTGGAATTCACCCCTCCACTTT. Residues: CATSRDTASWNSPLHF. The chain is built from TRBV15 and TRBJ1-6, with D hard to call. The length of the CDR3 is 16 residues. V dropped 0 bases and J dropped 7 bases, with 13 bases sitting between them. From germline, CDR1 is LNHNV and CDR2 YYDKDF (reference sequence).

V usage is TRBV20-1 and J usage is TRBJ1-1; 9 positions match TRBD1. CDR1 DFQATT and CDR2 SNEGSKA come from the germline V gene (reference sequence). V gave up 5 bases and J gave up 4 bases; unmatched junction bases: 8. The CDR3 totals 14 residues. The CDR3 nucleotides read TGCAGTGCTGAACCGGGACAGGGACTCACTGAAGCTTTCTTT. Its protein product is CSAEPGQGLTEAFF.

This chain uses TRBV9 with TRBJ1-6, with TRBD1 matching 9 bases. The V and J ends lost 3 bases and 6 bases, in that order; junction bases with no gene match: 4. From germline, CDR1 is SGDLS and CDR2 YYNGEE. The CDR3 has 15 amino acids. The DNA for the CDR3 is TGTGCCAGCAGCGCATCGGGACAGGGTAATTCACCCCTCCACTTT. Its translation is CASSASGQGNSPLHF.

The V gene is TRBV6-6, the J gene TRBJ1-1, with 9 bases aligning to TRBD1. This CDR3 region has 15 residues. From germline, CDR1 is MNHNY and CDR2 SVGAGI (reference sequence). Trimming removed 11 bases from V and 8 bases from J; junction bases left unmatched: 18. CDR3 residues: CAVPGQGSRRGEAFF. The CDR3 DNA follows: TGTGCCGTTCCGGGACAGGGATCCCGAAGGGGGGAAGCTTTCTTT.

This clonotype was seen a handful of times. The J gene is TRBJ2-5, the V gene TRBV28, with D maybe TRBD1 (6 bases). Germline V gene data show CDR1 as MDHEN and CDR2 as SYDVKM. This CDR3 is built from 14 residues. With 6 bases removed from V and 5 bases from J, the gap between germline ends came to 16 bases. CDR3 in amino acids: CASSEEQGWETQYF. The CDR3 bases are TGTGCCAGCAGCGAAGAACAGGGTTGGGAGACCCAGTACTTC.

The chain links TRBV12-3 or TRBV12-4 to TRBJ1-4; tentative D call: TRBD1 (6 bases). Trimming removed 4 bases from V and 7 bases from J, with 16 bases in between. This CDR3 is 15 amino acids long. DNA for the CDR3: TGTGCCAGCAGTTCCCAGGGGAATTCGGGTGAAAAACTGTTTTTT. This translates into CASSSQGNSGEKLFF.

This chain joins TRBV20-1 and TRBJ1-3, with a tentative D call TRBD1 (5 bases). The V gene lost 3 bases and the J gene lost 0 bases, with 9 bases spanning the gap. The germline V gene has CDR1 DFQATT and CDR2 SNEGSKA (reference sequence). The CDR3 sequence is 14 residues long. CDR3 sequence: CSARRQGSGNTIYF. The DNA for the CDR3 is TGCAGTGCTAGGCGGCAGGGCTCTGGAAACACCATATATTTT.